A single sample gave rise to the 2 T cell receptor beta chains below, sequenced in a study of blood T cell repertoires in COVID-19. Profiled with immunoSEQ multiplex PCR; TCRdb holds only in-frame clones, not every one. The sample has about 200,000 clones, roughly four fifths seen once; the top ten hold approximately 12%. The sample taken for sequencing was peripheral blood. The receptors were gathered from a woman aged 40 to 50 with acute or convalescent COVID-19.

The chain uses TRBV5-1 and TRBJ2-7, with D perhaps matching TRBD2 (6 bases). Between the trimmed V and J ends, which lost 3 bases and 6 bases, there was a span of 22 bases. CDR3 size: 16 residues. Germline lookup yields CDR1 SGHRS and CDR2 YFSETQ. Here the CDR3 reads CASSSRGVTSEGEQYF. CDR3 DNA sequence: TGCGCCAGCAGCTCCCGAGGGGTGACTAGTGAAGGCGAGCAGTACTTC.

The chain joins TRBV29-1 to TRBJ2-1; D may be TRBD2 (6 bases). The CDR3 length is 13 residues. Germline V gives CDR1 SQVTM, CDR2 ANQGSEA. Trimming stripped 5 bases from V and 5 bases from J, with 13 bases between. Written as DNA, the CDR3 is TGCAGCGTTCTCTGGCGGGGAAACAATGAGCAGTTCTTC. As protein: CSVLWRGNNEQFF.